The 10 T cell receptor beta chains presented below share a single source sample, sequenced in a study of patients and donors after allogeneic stem cell transplantation. TCRdb re-derived calls from the RT-PCR reads in MiXCR, one entry per CDR3 protein. The sample has more than 150,000 distinct CDR3 sequences; around 41% are singletons. Input material: blood, either unsorted or a sorted T cell fraction (not recorded which). The receptors stem from a human donor who was either an allogeneic HSCT recipient or a stem cell or donor lymphocyte infusion donor (not recorded which). It is not recorded whose cells these are; they may come from a transplant donor.

The J gene is TRBJ1-1, the V gene TRBV7-9; 9 bases line up with TRBD1. CDR1 is SEHNR and CDR2 is FQNEAQ in the germline V gene (reference sequence). The CDR3 is 14 residues long. The junction had 5 bases not matched to a gene; V was cut back by 5 bases and J by 4 bases. CDR3 sequence reads: CASSQQGASTEAFF. The CDR3 nucleotides read TGTGCCAGCAGCCAACAGGGGGCGAGCACTGAAGCTTTCTTT.

Many counts were recorded for this clonotype. The rearrangement uses TRBV12-3 or TRBV12-4 and TRBJ2-1; D remains unclear. The CDR3 contains 11 residues. Trimming shortened V by 2 bases and J by 9 bases, and 5 bases separated the two germline ends. The CDR3 is CASSLKSEQFF. The DNA of the CDR3 is TGTGCCAGCAGTTTAAAGAGTGAGCAGTTCTTC.

This chain links TRBV20-1 with TRBJ1-1, with D maybe TRBD1 (5 bases). The germline CDR1 and CDR2 sequences are DFQATT and SNEGSKA (reference sequence). V was cut by 6 bases and J by 0 bases, with 17 bases left in between. This CDR3 is built from 15 residues. The CDR3 is CSALGPLKVNTEAFF. Written as DNA, the CDR3 is TGCAGTGCCTTGGGACCCTTAAAAGTGAACACTGAAGCTTTCTTT.

This clonotype was seen a handful of times. The CDR3 DNA is TGTGCCAGCAGCTTGCCTTCCTCTGGAAACACCATATATTTT. Translation: CASSLPSSGNTIYF. The J gene is TRBJ1-3, the V gene TRBV7-9; D not certain. The V gene's germline CDR1 is SEHNR and CDR2 FQNEAQ (reference sequence). V lost 3 bases and J lost 0, with 6 bases in between. This CDR3 region has 14 residues.

The chain links TRBV5-6 to TRBJ1-1, with D tentatively TRBD1 (5 bases). Germline CDR1 SGHDT, CDR2 YYEEEE. The CDR3 is 13 amino acids. With 5 bases removed from V and 1 base from J, the gap between germline ends came to 9 bases. CDR3 nucleotide sequence: TGTGCCAGCAGTGGGGGGTCGAACACTGAAGCTTTCTTT. Amino acid sequence: CASSGGSNTEAFF.

This chain joins TRBV15 and TRBJ2-5; 7 positions agree with TRBD2. Per germline, CDR1 LNHNV and CDR2 YYDKDF (reference sequence). This CDR3 contains 16 residues. J lost 1 base, V lost 3 bases, and 8 bases had no gene match. The CDR3 region is CATSSEETSVQETQYF. The CDR3 bases are TGTGCCACCAGCAGCGAAGAAACTAGCGTCCAAGAGACCCAGTACTTC.

In this sample, this clonotype turned up many times. The chain employs TRBV12-3 or TRBV12-4 and TRBJ2-1; 7 bases line up with TRBD2. V lost 4 bases and J lost 9; bases outside the gene matches: 15. This CDR3 is 16 amino acids long. CDR3 coding DNA: TGTGCCAGCAGTTCCAATCCCGGGACTACCTTAAGTGAGCAGTTCTTC. Translated: CASSSNPGTTLSEQFF.

This chain links TRBV28 with TRBJ1-5; 7 bases map to TRBD1. The CDR3 loop spans 15 amino acids. Germline loops: CDR1 MDHEN, CDR2 SYDVKM. The V and J ends lost 0 bases and 6 bases, in that order; junction bases with no gene match: 5. The CDR3 here is CASSLWGNRGQPQHF. In nucleotides, the CDR3 is TGTGCCAGCAGTTTATGGGGAAACAGGGGTCAGCCCCAGCATTTT.

The V gene is TRBV3-1, the J gene TRBJ2-7; possibly TRBD1 for D (6 bases). The CDR3 is 12 amino acids. Deletions cut 4 bases from V and 5 bases from J, with 9 bases between. From germline, CDR1 is LGHDT and CDR2 YNNKEL (reference sequence). The DNA for the CDR3 is TGTGCCAGCAGCCCCGGACAGAACGAGCAGTACTTC. The encoded protein is CASSPGQNEQYF.

This clonotype was recorded a few times. V and J are TRBV15 and TRBJ1-2; D is ambiguous. Germline V gives CDR1 LNHNV, CDR2 YYDKDF (reference sequence). V shed 3 bases and J shed 5 bases, with 10 bases lying between them. This CDR3 has 13 residues. In DNA form, the CDR3 reads TGTGCCACCAGCAGGCATAGGGAATATGGCTACACCTTC. The encoded protein is CATSRHREYGYTF.